This section outlines one TCR beta chain sequence together with its context. The same CDR3 is also encoded by other DNA sequences in this sample. As processed by the authors: Cell counts per sample came from amplifying reference gene primers. Sequenced by immunoSEQ multiplex PCR; TCRdb stores in-frame clones only, minus some. From that table come the V and J calls and clone size; the DNA was used to work out D and trimming. The sample holds around 500,000 clones; 80% to 90% are singletons and the top ten take 3.2%. These data originate in a study of blood T cell repertoires in COVID-19. The overall study: The study drew acute and convalescent COVID-19 samples from the United States, Italy and Spain. Sources were T cells, B-cell-depleted T cells, or PBMCs; the material itself was cDNA or gDNA.

The ends were cut back, 2 bases at V and 1 base at J, with 5 bases in the middle. CDR3 size: 13 residues. Germline assignment: CDR1 MDHEN and CDR2 SYDVKM. Specimen: peripheral blood. This TCR came from a human donor in a cohort sampled during active COVID-19. The chain couples TRBV28 to TRBJ1-1; D ambiguous. The CDR3 loop reads CASSLGQNTEAFF. The CDR3, as DNA: TGTGCCAGCAGTTTAGGGCAGAACACTGAAGCTTTCTTT. The complete variable domain, with remaining parts taken from reference TRBV28 and TRBJ1-1, reads DVKVTQSSRYLVKRTGEKVFLECVQDMDHENMFWYRQDPGLGLRLIYFSYDVKMKEKGDIPEGYSVSREKKERFSLILESASTNQTSMYLCASSLGQNTEAFFGQGTRLTVV.